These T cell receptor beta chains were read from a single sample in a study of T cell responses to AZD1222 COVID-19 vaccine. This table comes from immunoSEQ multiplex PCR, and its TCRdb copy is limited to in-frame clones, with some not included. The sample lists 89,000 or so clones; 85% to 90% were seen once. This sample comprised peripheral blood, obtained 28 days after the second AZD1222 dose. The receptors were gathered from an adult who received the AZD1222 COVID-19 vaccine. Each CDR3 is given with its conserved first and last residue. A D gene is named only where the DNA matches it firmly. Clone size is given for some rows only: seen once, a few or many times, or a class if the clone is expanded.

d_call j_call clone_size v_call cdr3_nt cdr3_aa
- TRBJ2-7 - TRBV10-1 TGCGCCAGCAGTGCCCCCGGGGGACCCTACGAGCAGTACTTC CASSAPGGPYEQYF
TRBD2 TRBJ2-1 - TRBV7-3 TGTGCCAGCAGCCCCCCCGGGGGGGATGAGCAGTTCTTC CASSPPGGDEQFF
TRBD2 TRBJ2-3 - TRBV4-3 TGCGCCAGCAGCCAAGATCCCCCAAGTTTAGCGGGAGTAGTGGGCACAGATACGCAGTATTTT CASSQDPPSLAGVVGTDTQYF
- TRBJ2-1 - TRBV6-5 TGTGCCAGCAGGAGCTACAGGGAGGGTGAGCAGTTCTTC CASRSYREGEQFF
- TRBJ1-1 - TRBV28 TGTGCCAGCAGCCCTCCCGTTGGCACTGAAGCTTTCTTT CASSPPVGTEAFF
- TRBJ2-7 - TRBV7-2 TGTGCCAGCAGCTTATTCCCGGGGGACCAGACGGTCACCTACGAGCAGTACTTC CASSLFPGDQTVTYEQYF
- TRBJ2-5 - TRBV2 TGTGCCAGCGGGCAGTTACAAGAGACCCAGTACTTC CASGQLQETQYF
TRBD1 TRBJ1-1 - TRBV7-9 TGTGCCAGCAGCCAGGACAGGGCCACTGAAGCTTTCTTT CASSQDRATEAFF
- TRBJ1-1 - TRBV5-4 TGTGCCAGCAGCTGGGGCGCTGAAGCTTTCTTT CASSWGAEAFF
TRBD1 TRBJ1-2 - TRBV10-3 TGTGCCATCAGTACCGGGACAGGGGTTAAAAATGGCTACACCTTC CAISTGTGVKNGYTF
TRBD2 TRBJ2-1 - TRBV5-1 TGCGCCAGCAGCCCTGGACTAGCGACTGACGAGCAGTTCTTC CASSPGLATDEQFF
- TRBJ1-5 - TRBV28 TGTGCCAGCAGTATACTAACCTATCAGGGACGGATTAATCAGCCCCAGCATTTT CASSILTYQGRINQPQHF
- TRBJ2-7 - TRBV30 TGTGCCTGGAGTGTACTGGCAGGGAGGTACGAGCAGTACTTC CAWSVLAGRYEQYF
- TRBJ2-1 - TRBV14 TGTGCCAGCAGCCCCGGTGGGCTCCGGGAGCAGTTCTTC CASSPGGLREQFF
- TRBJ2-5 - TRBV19 TGTGCCAGTAGTATAACGGGACAACAAGAGACCCAGTACTTC CASSITGQQETQYF
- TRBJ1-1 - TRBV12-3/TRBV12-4 TGTGCCAGCGGCGCGGGAGGGTCTGAAGCTTTCTTT CASGAGGSEAFF
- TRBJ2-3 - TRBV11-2 TGTGCCAGCAGCTTAGGACAGGTGACCACAGATACGCAGTATTTT CASSLGQVTTDTQYF
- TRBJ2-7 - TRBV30 TGTGCCTGGAGTGTACCAGGGGGGGGTCAGTACTTC CAWSVPGGGQYF
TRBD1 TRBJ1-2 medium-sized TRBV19 TGTGCCAGTAGTATAGATCTTTCGACAGGGAAGAGCTATGGCTACACCTTC CASSIDLSTGKSYGYTF
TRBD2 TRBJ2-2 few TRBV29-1 TGCAGCGCCCATAGCGGGAGGGATACCGGGGAGCTGTTTTTT CSAHSGRDTGELFF
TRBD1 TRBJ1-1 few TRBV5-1 TGCGCCAGCAGCTTGGCAGGGACAGCTTCGATGAACACTGAAGCTTTCTTT CASSLAGTASMNTEAFF
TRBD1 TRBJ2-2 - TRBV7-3 TGTGCCAGCAGCTTGCCAGGGGGAACGAACACCGGGGAGCTGTTTTTT CASSLPGGTNTGELFF
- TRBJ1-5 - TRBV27 TGTGCCAGCAGTTTACGGGGGGAAATTCGCAATCAGCCCCAGCATTTT CASSLRGEIRNQPQHF
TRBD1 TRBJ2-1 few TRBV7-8 TGTGCCAGCAGCCTCCTCTTAGTGCCAGGGGGCCCTGAGCAGTTCTTC CASSLLLVPGGPEQFF
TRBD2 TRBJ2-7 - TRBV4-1 TGCGCCAGCAGCCAAGTCGGGAGGGCCCTAACGCAGCAGTACTTC CASSQVGRALTQQYF
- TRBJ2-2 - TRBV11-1 TGTGCCAGCAGCTTAGTTCGATCCACCGGGGAGCTGTTTTTT CASSLVRSTGELFF
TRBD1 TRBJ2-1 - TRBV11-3 TGTGCCAGCAGTAACCCAGGGGGTGCCAATGAGCAGTTCTTC CASSNPGGANEQFF
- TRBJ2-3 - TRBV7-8 TGTGCCAGCAGCCAGCCCCGGCAGGGGAGGACAGATACGCAGTATTTT CASSQPRQGRTDTQYF
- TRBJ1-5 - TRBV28 TGTGCCAGCAGTTTAGAGGGGTGGACCAATCAGCCCCAGCATTTT CASSLEGWTNQPQHF
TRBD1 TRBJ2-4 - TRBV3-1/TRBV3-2 TGTGCCAGCAGCCCGACAGGGGAGAAAAACATTCAGTACTTC CASSPTGEKNIQYF
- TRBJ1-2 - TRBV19 TGTGCCAGTACAGTTGACAGGCCCGGCGTATCAGGCTATGGCTACACCTTC CASTVDRPGVSGYGYTF
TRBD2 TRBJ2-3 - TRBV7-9 TGTGCCATCGGACTGGGGGGGTGGTATCCTAGCACAGATACGCAGTATTTT CAIGLGGWYPSTDTQYF
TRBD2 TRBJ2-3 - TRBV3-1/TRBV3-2 TGTGCCAGCAGCCCTGGACTAGCGGGAGGGGGTACGCAGTATTTT CASSPGLAGGGTQYF
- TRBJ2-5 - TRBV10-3 TGTGCCATCAGTGACGAAGGGAAATACGGAGAGACCCAGTACTTC CAISDEGKYGETQYF
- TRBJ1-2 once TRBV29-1 TGCAGCGTTGTGAAGTCCTACGATGGCTACACCTTC CSVVKSYDGYTF
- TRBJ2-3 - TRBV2 TGTGCCAGCACCAAGGGACTCAATGGTCTCTTGGATACGCAGTATTTT CASTKGLNGLLDTQYF
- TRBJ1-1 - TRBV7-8 TGTGCCAGCAGCTTAGTTCTGGGGAACACTGAAGCTTTCTTT CASSLVLGNTEAFF
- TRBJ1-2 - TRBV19 TGTGCCAGTACCCCCTGGGAGACGGCGACCTATGGCTACACCTTC CASTPWETATYGYTF
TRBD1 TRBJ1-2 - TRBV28 TGTGCCAGCAGGGCAACAGGGGGCGCGGGGTATGGCTACACCTTC CASRATGGAGYGYTF
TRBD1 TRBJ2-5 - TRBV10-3 TGTGCCATCAGTGAGGGGACAGGGGCTATAGAGACCCAGTACTTC CAISEGTGAIETQYF
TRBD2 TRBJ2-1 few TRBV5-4 TGTGCCAGCAGCTTGGGCGGGGGGGCCTCCTACAATGAGCAGTTCTTC CASSLGGGASYNEQFF
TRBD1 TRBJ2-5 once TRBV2 TGTGCCAGCAGTGAGGTCACAGGGGGGCCCCAGTACTTC CASSEVTGGPQYF
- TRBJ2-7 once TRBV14 TGTGCCAGCAGCCAAGTAGGCTACGAGCAGTACTTC CASSQVGYEQYF
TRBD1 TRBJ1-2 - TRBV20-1 TGCAGTGCTAGTCTTGGGACAGGGGGCTATGGCTACACCTTC CSASLGTGGYGYTF
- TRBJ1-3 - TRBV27 TGTGCCAGCAGTTTTCAGGCGGGGGAGGGAAACACCATATATTTT CASSFQAGEGNTIYF
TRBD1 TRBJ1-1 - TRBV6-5 TGTGCCAGCAGTAAGTGGGACAGTGCAGCTGAAGCTTTCTTT CASSKWDSAAEAFF
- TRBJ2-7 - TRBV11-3 TGTGCCAGCAGCGCCGGTAGCGCATCCGAGCAGTACTTC CASSAGSASEQYF
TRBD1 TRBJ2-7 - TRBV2 TGTGCCAGCAGTTCCCCGGGACAGGCATTATACGAGCAGTACTTC CASSSPGQALYEQYF
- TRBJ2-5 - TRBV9 TGTGCCAGCAGCGTAGGTAACAGAGACCAAGAGACCCAGTACTTC CASSVGNRDQETQYF
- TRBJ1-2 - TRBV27 TGTGCCAGCAGGCAGGTGGGTGCACCCGGCTACACCTTC CASRQVGAPGYTF
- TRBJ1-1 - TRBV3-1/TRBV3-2 TGTGCCAGCAGCCGTGGGGGGGGTCCCTCGAACACTGAAGCTTTCTTT CASSRGGGPSNTEAFF
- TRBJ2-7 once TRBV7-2 TGTGCCAGCAGCTTATCCCCCACCGCCCTCTACGAGCAGTACTTC CASSLSPTALYEQYF
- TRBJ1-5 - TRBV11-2 TGTGCCAGCAGCTTAGGGACACCCGATCAGCCCCAGCATTTT CASSLGTPDQPQHF
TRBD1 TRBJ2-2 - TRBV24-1 TGTGCCACCAGTGATCCGGGACAGTCGGGCACCGGGGAGCTGTTTTTT CATSDPGQSGTGELFF
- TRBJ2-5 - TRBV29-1 TGCAGCGTCCCCAGGGGAGAAGAGACCCAGTACTTC CSVPRGEETQYF
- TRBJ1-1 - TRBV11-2 TGTGCCAGCAGCTTAGATCCGTTGAACACTGAAGCTTTCTTT CASSLDPLNTEAFF
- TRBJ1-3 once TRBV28 TGTGCCAGCATTCCGGAGGGTCGTGGAAACACCATATATTTT CASIPEGRGNTIYF
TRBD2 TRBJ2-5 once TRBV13 TGTGCCAGCAGGAGACGACTAGCGGGGGGCCAAGAGACCCAGTACTTC CASRRRLAGGQETQYF